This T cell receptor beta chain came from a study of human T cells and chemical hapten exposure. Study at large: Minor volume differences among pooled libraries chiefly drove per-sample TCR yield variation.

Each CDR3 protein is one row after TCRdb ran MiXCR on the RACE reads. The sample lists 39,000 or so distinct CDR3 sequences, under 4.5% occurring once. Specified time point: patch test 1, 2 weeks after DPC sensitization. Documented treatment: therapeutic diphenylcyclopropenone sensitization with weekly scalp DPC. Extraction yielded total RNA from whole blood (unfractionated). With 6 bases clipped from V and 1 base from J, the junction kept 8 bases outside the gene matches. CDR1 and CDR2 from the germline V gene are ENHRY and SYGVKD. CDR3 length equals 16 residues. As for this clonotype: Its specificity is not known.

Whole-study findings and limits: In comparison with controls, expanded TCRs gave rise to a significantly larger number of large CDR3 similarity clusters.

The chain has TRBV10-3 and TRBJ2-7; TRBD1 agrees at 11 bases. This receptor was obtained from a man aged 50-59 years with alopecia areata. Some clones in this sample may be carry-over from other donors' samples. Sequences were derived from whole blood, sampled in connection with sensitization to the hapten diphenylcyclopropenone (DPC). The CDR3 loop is CAIRSSGTGGSYEQYF. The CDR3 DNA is TGTGCCATCAGAAGTAGTGGGACAGGGGGTTCCTACGAGCAGTACTTC.